This T cell receptor (beta chain) is drawn from a study of T cells in Graves' hyperthyroidism and ophthalmopathy. Those patients with uncontrolled infection, other autoimmune disease, pregnancy or lactation were excluded. Researchers took RNA transcripts and amplified the TCR beta CDR3 regions from them. With the HTBI primer set, the TCR CDR3 went through a first round of RT-PCR. One entry per CDR3 protein results from TCRdb running MiXCR on the multiplex PCR reads. The sample carries 500,000 to 800,000 distinct CDR3 sequences, approximately 42% recorded once. With respect to this clonotype: What it binds is unknown.

V dropped 6 bases and J dropped 0; count of bases not matched to a gene: 12. The CDR3 is 17 residues long. General study results and limits: Blood also held most thyroid clonotypes expanded beyond 0.001. Ophthalmopathy stood apart from stable hyperthyroidism in a 13 V-J model.

This TCR was recovered from an adult man with Graves' disease, either hyperthyroidism or ophthalmopathy (not recorded which). The sample taken for sequencing was peripheral blood or thyroid tissue (not recorded which). V usage is TRBV12-3 or TRBV12-4 and J usage is TRBJ1-1; TRBD1 aligns across 8 bases. CDR3 nucleotides: TGTGCCAGCAGATCGTACCTAGGACAGGGCATGAACACTGAAGCTTTCTTT. Translation gives CASRSYLGQGMNTEAFF.